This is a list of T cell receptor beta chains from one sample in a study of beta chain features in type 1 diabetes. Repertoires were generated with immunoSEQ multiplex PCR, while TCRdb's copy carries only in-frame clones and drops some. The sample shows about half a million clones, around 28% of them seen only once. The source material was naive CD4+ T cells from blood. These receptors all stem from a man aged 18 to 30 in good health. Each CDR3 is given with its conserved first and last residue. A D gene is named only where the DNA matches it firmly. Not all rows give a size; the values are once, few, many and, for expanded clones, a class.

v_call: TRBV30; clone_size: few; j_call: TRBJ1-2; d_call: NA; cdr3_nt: TGTGCCTGGAGAAGGGCAGGGTCTGGCTACACCTTC; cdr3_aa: CAWRRAGSGYTF
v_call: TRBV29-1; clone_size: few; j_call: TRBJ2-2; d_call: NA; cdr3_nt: TGCAGCGTCTACACTCTAATGAACACCGGGGAGCTGTTTTTT; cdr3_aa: CSVYTLMNTGELFF
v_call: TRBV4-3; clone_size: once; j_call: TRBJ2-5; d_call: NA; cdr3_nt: TGCGCCAGCAGCCAAGATCGCGCGACCCAGTACTTC; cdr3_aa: CASSQDRATQYF
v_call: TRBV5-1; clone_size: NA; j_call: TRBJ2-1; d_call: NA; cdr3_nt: TGCGCCAGCACGAATAGGGTCATGGGGAATGAGCAGTTCTTC; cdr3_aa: CASTNRVMGNEQFF
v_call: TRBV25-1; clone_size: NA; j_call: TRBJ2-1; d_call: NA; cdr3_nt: TGTGCCAGCACGGACGCGGGATACAATGAGCAGTTCTTC; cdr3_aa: CASTDAGYNEQFF
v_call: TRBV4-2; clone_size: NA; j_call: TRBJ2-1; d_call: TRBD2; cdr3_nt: TGTGCCAGCAGCCAAGAGGGACTAGCGGGAGACTCCTACAATGAGCAGTTCTTC; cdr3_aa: CASSQEGLAGDSYNEQFF
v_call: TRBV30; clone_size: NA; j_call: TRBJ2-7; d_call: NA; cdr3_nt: TGTGCCTGGAGTACCGGGGCCGAGTACGAGCAGTACTTC; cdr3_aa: CAWSTGAEYEQYF
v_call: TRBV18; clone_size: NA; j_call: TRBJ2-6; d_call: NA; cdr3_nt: TGTGCCAGCTCACCTTCCACCGGGGCCAACGTCCTGACTTTC; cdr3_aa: CASSPSTGANVLTF
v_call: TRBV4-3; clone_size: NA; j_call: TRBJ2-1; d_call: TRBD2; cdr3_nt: TGCGCCAGCAGCCAAGGGACTAGCGGGGCTTACAATGAGCAGTTCTTC; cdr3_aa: CASSQGTSGAYNEQFF
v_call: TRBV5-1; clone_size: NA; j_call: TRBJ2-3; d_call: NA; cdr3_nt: TGCGCCAGCATCCCCACAGCGGGAGATACGCAGTATTTT; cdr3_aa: CASIPTAGDTQYF
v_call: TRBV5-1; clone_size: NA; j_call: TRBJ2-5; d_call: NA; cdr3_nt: TGCGCCAGCAGCTTGACTCCGGCAGGGGCCGGGGAGACCCAGTACTTC; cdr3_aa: CASSLTPAGAGETQYF
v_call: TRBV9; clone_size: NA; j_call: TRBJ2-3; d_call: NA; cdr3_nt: TGTGCCAGCAGCGCCGGACTTGGCACAGATACGCAGTATTTT; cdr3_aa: CASSAGLGTDTQYF
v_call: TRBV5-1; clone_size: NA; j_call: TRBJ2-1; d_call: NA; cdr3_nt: TGCGCCAGCAGCTTTCCCAGCCCTGAGCAGTTCTTC; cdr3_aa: CASSFPSPEQFF
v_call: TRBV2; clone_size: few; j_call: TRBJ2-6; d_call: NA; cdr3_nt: TGTGCCAGCAGTGCCTCGGCAGCGATCGAGGGGGCCAACGTCCTGACTTTC; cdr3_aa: CASSASAAIEGANVLTF
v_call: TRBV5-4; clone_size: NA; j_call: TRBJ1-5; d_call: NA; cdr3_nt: TGTGCCAGCAGCTCCGGACCGTTAAATCAGCCCCAGCATTTT; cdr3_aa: CASSSGPLNQPQHF
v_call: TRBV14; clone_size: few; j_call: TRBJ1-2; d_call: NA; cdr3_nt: TGTGCCAGCAGCCAAGGGTCGGCAAAGCCCTATGGCTACACCTTC; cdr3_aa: CASSQGSAKPYGYTF
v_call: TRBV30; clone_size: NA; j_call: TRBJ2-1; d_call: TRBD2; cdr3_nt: TGTGCCTGGAGTGTCTTGGGACTAGCGGGGTCCCAGCAGTTCTTC; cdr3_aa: CAWSVLGLAGSQQFF
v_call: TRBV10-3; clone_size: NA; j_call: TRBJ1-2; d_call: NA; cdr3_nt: TGTGCCACTGACAGCGACCGTAACTATGGCTACACCTTC; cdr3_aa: CATDSDRNYGYTF
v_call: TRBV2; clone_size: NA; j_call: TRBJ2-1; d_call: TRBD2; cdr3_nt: TGTGCCAGCGCGGCGGGAGCGGGGTACAATGAGCAGTTCTTC; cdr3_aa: CASAAGAGYNEQFF
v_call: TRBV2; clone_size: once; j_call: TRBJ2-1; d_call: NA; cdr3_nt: TGTGCCAGCAGTGGGAAGGGGGCTCTAGCGGCCTCCTCCTACAATGAGCAGTTCTTC; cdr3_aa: CASSGKGALAASSYNEQFF
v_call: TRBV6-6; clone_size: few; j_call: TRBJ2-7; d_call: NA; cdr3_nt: TGTGCCAGCAGTTCCCCTTACGAGCAGTACTTC; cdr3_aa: CASSSPYEQYF
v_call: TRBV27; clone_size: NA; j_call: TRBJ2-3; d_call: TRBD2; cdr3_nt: TGTGCCAGCAGTCTGGGTCCTAGCGGGAGGGCCGTGGAAGATACGCAGTATTTT; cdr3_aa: CASSLGPSGRAVEDTQYF
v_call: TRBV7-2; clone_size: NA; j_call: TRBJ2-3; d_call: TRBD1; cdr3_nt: TGTGCCAGCAGCTTTACAGGGGCAGATACGCAGTATTTT; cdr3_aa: CASSFTGADTQYF
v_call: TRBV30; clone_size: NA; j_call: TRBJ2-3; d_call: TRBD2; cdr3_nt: TGTGCCTGGAGGTTAGCGGGGAATTCAGATACGCAGTATTTT; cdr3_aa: CAWRLAGNSDTQYF
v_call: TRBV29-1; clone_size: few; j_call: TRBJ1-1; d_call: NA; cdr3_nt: TGCAGCGTTGACCCCTACGGGGACACTGAAGCTTTCTTT; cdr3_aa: CSVDPYGDTEAFF
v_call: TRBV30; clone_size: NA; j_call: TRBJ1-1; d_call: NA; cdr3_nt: TGTGCCTGGAGTGGGGGTATCACTGAAGCTTTCTTT; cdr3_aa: CAWSGGITEAFF
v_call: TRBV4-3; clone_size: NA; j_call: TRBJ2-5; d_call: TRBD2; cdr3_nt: TGCGCCAGCAGCCAAGAATTACTAGCGGGGGGCCAATACTTC; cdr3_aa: CASSQELLAGGQYF
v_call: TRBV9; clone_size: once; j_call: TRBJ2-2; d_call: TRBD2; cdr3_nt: TGTGCCAGCAGCCCCACGATAGCGGGAGCCGGGGAGCTGTTTTTT; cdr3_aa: CASSPTIAGAGELFF
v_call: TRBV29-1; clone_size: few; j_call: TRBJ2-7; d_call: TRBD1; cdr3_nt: TGCAGCGTGCGACAGGGCAGATTTGCCGAGCAGTACTTC; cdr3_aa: CSVRQGRFAEQYF
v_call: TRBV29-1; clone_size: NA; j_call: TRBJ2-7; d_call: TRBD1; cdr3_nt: TGCAGCGGACAGGGGAGCTCCTACGAGCAGTACTTC; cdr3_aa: CSGQGSSYEQYF
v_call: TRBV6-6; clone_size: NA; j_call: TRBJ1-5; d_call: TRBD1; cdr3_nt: TGTGCCAGCAGTTATGACAGGGTCAGTCAGCCCCAGCATTTT; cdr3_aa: CASSYDRVSQPQHF
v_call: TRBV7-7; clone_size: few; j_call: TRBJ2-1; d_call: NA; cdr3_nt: TGTGCCAGCAGCCCCCGGTTTGGCGGCAATGAGCAGTTCTTC; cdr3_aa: CASSPRFGGNEQFF
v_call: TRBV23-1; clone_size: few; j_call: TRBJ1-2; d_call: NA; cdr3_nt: TGCGCCAGCAGTCAATCCCACATTCTCTATGGCTACACCTTC; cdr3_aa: CASSQSHILYGYTF
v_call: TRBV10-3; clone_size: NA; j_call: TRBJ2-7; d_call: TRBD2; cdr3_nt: TGTGCCATCAGTGCGGCGCGGGAGGACGAGCAGTACTTC; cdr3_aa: CAISAAREDEQYF
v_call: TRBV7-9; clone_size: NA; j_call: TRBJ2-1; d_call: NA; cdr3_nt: TGTGCCAGCAGCTGGCAGGGTAGCTACAATGAGCAGTTCTTC; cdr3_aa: CASSWQGSYNEQFF
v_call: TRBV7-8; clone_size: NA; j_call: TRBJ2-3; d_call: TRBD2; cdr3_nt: TGTGCCAGCAGCTTTTCACTAGCGCCCACAGATACGCAGTATTTT; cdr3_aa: CASSFSLAPTDTQYF